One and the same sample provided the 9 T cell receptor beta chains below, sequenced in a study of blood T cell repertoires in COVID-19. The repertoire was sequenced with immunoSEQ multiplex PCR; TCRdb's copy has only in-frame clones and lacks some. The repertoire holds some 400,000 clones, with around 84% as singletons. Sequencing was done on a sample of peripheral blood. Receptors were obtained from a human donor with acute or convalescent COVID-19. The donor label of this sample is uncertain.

The CDR3 coding sequence is TGTGCCACCAGCAGACCTACGGGAGGGCGATACGGCGGGGAGCTGTTTTTT. Its protein is CATSRPTGGRYGGELFF. The chain is built from TRBV15 and TRBJ2-2; 8 bases agree with TRBD2. CDR1 and CDR2 (germline): LNHNV, YYDKDF (reference sequence). The trim removed 2 bases at V and 7 bases at J, leaving 12 bases unmatched. The CDR3 contains 17 residues.

CDR3 sequence: CASSQAYRGDYGYTF. DNA of the CDR3: TGTGCCAGCAGCCAAGCTTACAGGGGTGACTATGGCTACACCTTC. V usage is TRBV4-2 and J usage is TRBJ1-2; the match to TRBD1 covers 7 bases. The junction had 5 bases not matched to a gene; V was cut back by 1 base and J by 3 bases. The CDR3 has 15 residues. Germline V gene data show CDR1 as LGHNA and CDR2 as YNFKEQ.

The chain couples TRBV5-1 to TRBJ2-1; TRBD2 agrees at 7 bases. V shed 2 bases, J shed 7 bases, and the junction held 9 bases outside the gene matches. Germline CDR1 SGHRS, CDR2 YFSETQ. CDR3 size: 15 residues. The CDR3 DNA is TGCGCCAGCAGCTTTCTCTCCCGGGGAGGGAATGAGCAGTTCTTC. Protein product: CASSFLSRGGNEQFF.

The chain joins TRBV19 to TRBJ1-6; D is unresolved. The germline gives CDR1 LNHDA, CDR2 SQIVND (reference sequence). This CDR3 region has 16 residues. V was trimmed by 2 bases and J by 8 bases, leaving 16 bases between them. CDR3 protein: CASSITTTLKDSPLHF. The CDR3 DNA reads TGTGCCAGTAGTATAACAACGACTCTTAAGGATTCACCCCTCCACTTT.

CDR3 sequence: CASSRVRTGVKNIQYF. The CDR3 DNA reads TGTGCCAGCAGCCGCGTGAGAACAGGTGTCAAAAACATTCAGTACTTC. The chain combines TRBV5-8 with TRBJ2-4; D might be TRBD1 (5 bases). The CDR3 has 16 amino acids. Trimming left V 4 bases short and J 3 bases short, with 17 bases between. CDR1 and CDR2 (germline): SGHTS, YDEGEE. The full variable domain, completed using reference TRBV5-8 and TRBJ2-4, is EAGVTQSPTHLIKTRGQQATLRCSPISGHTSVYWYQQALGLGLQFLLWYDEGEERNRGNFPPRFSGRQFPNYSSELNVNALELEDSALYLCASSRVRTGVKNIQYFGAGTRLSVL.

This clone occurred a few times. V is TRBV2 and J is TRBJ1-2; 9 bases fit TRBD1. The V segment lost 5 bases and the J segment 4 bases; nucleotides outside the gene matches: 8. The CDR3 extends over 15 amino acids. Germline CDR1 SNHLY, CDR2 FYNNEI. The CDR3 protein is CASSIGTGKIYGYTF. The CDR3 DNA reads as TGTGCCAGCAGTATCGGGACAGGGAAAATCTATGGCTACACCTTC.

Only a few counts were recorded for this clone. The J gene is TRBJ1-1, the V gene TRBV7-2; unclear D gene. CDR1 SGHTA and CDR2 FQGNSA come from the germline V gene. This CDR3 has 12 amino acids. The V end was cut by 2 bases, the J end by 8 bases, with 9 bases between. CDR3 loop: CASSLTRREAFF. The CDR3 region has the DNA TGTGCCAGCAGCTTAACCCGCAGGGAAGCTTTCTTT.

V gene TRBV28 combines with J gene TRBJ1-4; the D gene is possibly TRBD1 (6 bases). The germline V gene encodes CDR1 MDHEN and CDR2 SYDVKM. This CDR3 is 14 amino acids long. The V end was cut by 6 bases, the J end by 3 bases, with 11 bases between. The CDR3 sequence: CASRQGSANEKLFF. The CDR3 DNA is TGTGCCAGCAGACAGGGCTCGGCTAATGAAAAACTGTTTTTT.

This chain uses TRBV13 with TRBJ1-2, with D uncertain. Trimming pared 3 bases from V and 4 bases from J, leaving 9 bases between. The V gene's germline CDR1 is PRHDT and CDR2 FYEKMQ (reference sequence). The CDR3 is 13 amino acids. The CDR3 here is CASSFQDIYGYTF. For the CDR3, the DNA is TGTGCCAGCAGCTTTCAGGATATCTATGGCTACACCTTC.